A selection of T cell receptor beta chains follows, all from one sample in a study of control samples from healthy donors and cancer patients. The repertoire was sequenced with immunoSEQ multiplex PCR; TCRdb's copy has only in-frame clones and lacks some. This sample has 35,000 to 50,000 clones; around 94% occur once, and the top ten carry about 24%. The sample comprised blood. These receptors all stem from a man aged 60 to 75 in good health. CDR3s leave out the opening cysteine and the closing phenylalanine or tryptophan.

v_gene	j_gene	len	CDR3aa
TRBV6-5	TRBJ2-7	11	ASSYSGFYEQY
TRBV29-1	TRBJ2-7	12	SVFGIRGGDEQY
TRBV30	TRBJ2-1	14	APQYKAPYSYNEQF
TRBV3-1/TRBV3-2	TRBJ2-1	11	ASSQAVQHEQF
TRBV21-1	TRBJ2-7	11	AIEGQGADEQY
TRBV12-5	TRBJ2-7	12	ASGSWTGAVEQY
TRBV4-1	TRBJ2-7	15	ASSLNPLGTGSYEQY
TRBV4-1	TRBJ2-7	12	ASSWPGQSYEQY
TRBV14	TRBJ2-4	13	ASSLSGSSINIQY
TRBV30	TRBJ2-5	12	AWTQGAGQETQY
TRBV5-1	TRBJ2-1	13	ASSLAGEAMGEQF
TRBV5-4	TRBJ1-2	11	ASGPHSSYGYT
TRBV12-3/TRBV12-4	TRBJ2-1	8	ASSLSMQF
TRBV14	TRBJ2-3	16	ASSQDWGLAGGPDTQY
TRBV6-6	TRBJ2-7	14	ASSYTEFGRGYEQY
TRBV12-3/TRBV12-4	TRBJ2-3	11	ASSPGIPDTQY
TRBV3-1/TRBV3-2	TRBJ2-7	12	ASSQDGLPKEQY
TRBV2	TRBJ1-1	9	ASDMNTEAF
TRBV29-1	TRBJ2-7	16	SVAIPHLAGPKKYEQY
TRBV7-9	TRBJ1-1	13	ASSLWGKMNTEAF
TRBV5-1	TRBJ2-7	12	ASSYGTFSYEQY
TRBV27	TRBJ2-2	14	ASSFPSGINTGELF
TRBV15	TRBJ2-3	11	ATSRETGDTQY
TRBV5-6	TRBJ2-5	12	ASSLGQGQETQY
TRBV6-5	TRBJ1-2	12	ASSYSGQQYGYT
TRBV3-1/TRBV3-2	TRBJ1-2	13	ASSHQGQGLSGYT
TRBV6-1	TRBJ2-5	13	ASSEDGLGEETQY
TRBV27	TRBJ2-1	14	ASSLPGAGSYNEQF